Sequencing of this T cell receptor beta chain was carried out in a study of cytomegalovirus exposure and HLA in healthy donors. Primers included in the PCR were 60 Vbeta and 13 Jbeta primers. Measured with immunoSEQ multiplex PCR; TCRdb has only the in-frame clones, and not every one. Of fewer than 150,000 clones in the sample, about 79% are singletons; the top ten hold about 2.7%. Sampled while nominally healthy, donors likely had unrecorded immune exposures. The CDR3 is made up of 14 amino acids. With 4 bases clipped from V and 3 bases from J, the junction kept 5 bases outside the gene matches. Germline CDR1 SGDLS, CDR2 YYNGEE.

This chain uses TRBV9 with TRBJ2-5; 8 nucleotides agree with TRBD2. The sequence came from a woman between 18 and 30 years old in good health and CMV-seronegative. The sequencing input was PBMCs. This CDR3 is CASSTSAGEETQYF. CDR3 DNA: TGTGCCAGCAGCACTTCAGCGGGAGAAGAGACCCAGTACTTC.